Each of the 17 T cell receptor beta chains below was sequenced from the same sample in a study of vaccination effects on CD4 cells after COVID-19. Generated by immunoSEQ multiplex PCR, the TCRdb table keeps only in-frame clones and is missing some. The data contain 20,000 to 25,000 clones, approximately 70% of them singletons. These receptors have no known antigen. Antigen-specific CD4+ T cells were expanded (with viral peptide pools) by the ViraFEST assay ahead of sequencing. Around day 10 of culture, CD4+ T cells were separated out. Vaccinated participants had no history of SARS-CoV-2 infection and tested negative for nucleocapsid antibodies. Sequencing was performed on CD4+ T cells from PBMCs cultured with HCoV-NL63 spike peptides, taken before COVID-19 vaccination. All receptors come from a human donor who received a COVID-19 vaccine.

The chain combines TRBV28 with TRBJ2-1, with 7 bases aligning to TRBD1. Germline CDR1 and CDR2: MDHEN and SYDVKM. V lost 6 bases and J lost 10; bases outside the gene matches: 3. This CDR3 spans 11 amino acids. The DNA for the CDR3 is TGTGCCAGCAGGGACAGGTTCGAGCAGTTCTTC. The encoded protein is CASRDRFEQFF.

V usage is TRBV5-1 and J usage is TRBJ1-3; D is undetermined. Germline-derived CDR1 and CDR2 are SGHRS and YFSETQ. V was pared by 0 bases and J by 2 bases, with 9 bases between. CDR3 length: 15 residues. CDR3 sequence reads: CASSLDGLPGNTIYF. In nucleotides, the CDR3 is TGCGCCAGCAGCTTGGATGGACTGCCTGGAAACACCATATATTTT.

The CDR3 coding sequence is TGTGCCAGCAGTTACGGGCGGGAGCCCCCAGATACGCAGTATTTT. Protein product: CASSYGREPPDTQYF. The chain joins TRBV6-5 to TRBJ2-3, with 7 positions matching TRBD2. The CDR3 covers 15 residues. V lost 2 bases to trimming and J lost 4 bases; unmatched junction nucleotides: 6. Germline V gene lookup returns CDR1 MNHEY and CDR2 SVGAGI.

This clone has only one observation. The chain employs TRBV9 and TRBJ2-5; D unresolved. V was shortened by 0 bases and J by 1 base, with 10 bases between the two germline ends. In germline, CDR1 is SGDLS, CDR2 YYNGEE. This CDR3 contains 15 residues. In nucleotides, the CDR3 is TGTGCCAGCAGCGTAGCTCCGACAAGCCAAGAGACCCAGTACTTC. Its translation: CASSVAPTSQETQYF.

V gene TRBV30 combines with J gene TRBJ2-3, with D perhaps matching TRBD1 (6 bases). The V gene lost 6 bases and the J gene lost 4 bases, with 20 bases spanning the gap. Germline assignment: CDR1 GTSNPN and CDR2 SVGIG (reference sequence). This CDR3 region has 15 residues. CDR3 sequence: CACQKGVGIPDTQYF. The CDR3 nucleotides are TGTGCCTGCCAAAAGGGGGTGGGGATCCCAGATACGCAGTATTTT.

The rearrangement uses TRBV4-1 and TRBJ1-1; no firm D call. CDR1 and CDR2 from the germline V gene are MGHRA and YSYEKL. V was shortened by 4 bases and J by 1 base, with 16 bases between the two germline ends. The length of the CDR3 is 16 residues. CDR3 in DNA: TGCGCCAGCAGCCCGGATACGAAGTCGGGGAACACTGAAGCTTTCTTT. Translation: CASSPDTKSGNTEAFF.

The chain joins TRBV19 to TRBJ2-2; 9 nucleotides line up with TRBD1. Germline loops: CDR1 LNHDA, CDR2 SQIVND (reference sequence). This CDR3 is 15 amino acids long. V was clipped by 9 bases and J by 4 bases; unmatched bases: 9. The DNA of the CDR3 is TGTGCCAGCCATTTACAGGGGGCGAGCACCGGGGAGCTGTTTTTT. Protein product: CASHLQGASTGELFF. Together with reference TRBV19 and TRBJ2-2, the CDR3 gives the full variable domain: DGGITQSPKYLFRKEGQNVTLSCEQNLNHDAMYWYRQDPGQGLRLIYYSQIVNDFQKGDIAEGYSVSREKKESFPLTVTSAQKNPTAFYLCASHLQGASTGELFFGEGSRLTVL.

V gene TRBV10-3 combines with J gene TRBJ2-2; TRBD2 agrees at 10 bases. Germline V CDR1 and CDR2: ENHRY, SYGVKD. This CDR3 comprises 15 residues. V was clipped by 0 bases and J by 6 bases; unmatched bases: 1. In DNA form, the CDR3 reads TGTGCCATCAGTGAGTCGAGCGGGAGGGCCGGGGAGCTGTTTTTT. The encoded protein is CAISESSGRAGELFF.

The chain's CDR3 is CASSLDGPQPQHF. The CDR3 DNA sequence: TGTGCCAGCAGCTTGGACGGTCCTCAGCCCCAGCATTTT. The chain has TRBV7-9 and TRBJ1-5; D call uncertain. The V end was cut by 3 bases, the J end by 6 bases, with 9 bases between. Looked up from germline, CDR1 is SEHNR and CDR2 is FQNEAQ (reference sequence). This CDR3 comprises 13 residues. The variable domain in full, completed from reference TRBV7-9 and TRBJ1-5, reads DTGVSQNPRHKITKRGQNVTFRCDPISEHNRLYWYRQTLGQGPEFLTYFQNEAQLEKSRLLSDRFSAERPKGSFSTLEIQRTEQGDSAMYLCASSLDGPQPQHFGDGTRLSIL.

This rearrangement joins TRBV4-1 to TRBJ2-7; 7 bases map to TRBD1. This CDR3 comprises 14 residues. V trimming: 3 bases; J trimming: 0 bases; junction bases outside the gene matches: 2. Germline V gene data show CDR1 as MGHRA and CDR2 as YSYEKL. The CDR3 loop reads CASSHRDSSYEQYF. CDR3 bases: TGCGCCAGCAGCCACCGGGACAGCTCCTACGAGCAGTACTTC.

The chain carries TRBV5-5 and TRBJ1-1; 7 nucleotides line up with TRBD1. CDR1 SGHKS and CDR2 YYEKEE come from the germline V gene (reference sequence). This CDR3 is 15 amino acids long. The V and J ends lost 2 bases and 1 base, in that order; junction bases with no gene match: 5. The CDR3 region has the DNA TGTGCCAGCAGCTTACGACAGGGAAGGAACACTGAAGCTTTCTTT. It encodes CASSLRQGRNTEAFF.

In its sample, this clone was seen a few times. The rearrangement uses TRBV6-1 and TRBJ1-4, with D perhaps matching TRBD1 (5 bases). Germline CDR1 is MNHNS and CDR2 is SASEGT. Trimming took 2 bases from V and 0 from J, leaving 19 bases between them. This CDR3 has 19 amino acids. CDR3 region: CASSESPPGTVATNEKLFF. The CDR3 DNA reads TGTGCCAGCAGTGAAAGCCCTCCAGGGACGGTGGCAACTAATGAAAAACTGTTTTTT.

This chain connects TRBV12-3 or TRBV12-4 to TRBJ1-6, with no clear D. The V and J ends lost 2 bases and 7 bases respectively, with 6 bases between them. The CDR3 has 13 amino acids. Here the CDR3 DNA reads TGTGCCAGCAGTTTAAATTGGAATTCACCCCTCCACTTT. Translation: CASSLNWNSPLHF.

The V gene is TRBV29-1, the J gene TRBJ1-1, with 7 positions matching TRBD1. The CDR3 runs 14 residues. Germline V lookup: CDR1 SQVTM, CDR2 ANQGSEA. V shed 7 bases, J shed 2 bases, and the junction held 10 bases outside the gene matches. CDR3 sequence reads: CSAAPGTVNTEAFF. CDR3 nucleotide sequence: TGCAGCGCGGCCCCCGGGACAGTAAACACTGAAGCTTTCTTT.

This chain connects TRBV29-1 to TRBJ2-3, with a weak D call TRBD2 (5 bases). V was shortened by 3 bases and J by 0 bases, with 16 bases between the two germline ends. Germline V CDR1 and CDR2: SQVTM, ANQGSEA. CDR3 length: 16 residues. This CDR3 reads CSVDGYDYLSTDTQYF. CDR3 in DNA: TGCAGCGTTGACGGGTACGACTACCTCAGCACAGATACGCAGTATTTT.

The CDR3 sequence is CASSPDGWGTDTQYF. The CDR3 DNA reads as TGTGCCAGCAGCCCTGACGGGTGGGGCACAGATACGCAGTATTTT. This rearrangement joins TRBV13 to TRBJ2-3, with D hard to call. From germline, CDR1 is PRHDT and CDR2 FYEKMQ (reference sequence). Trimming pared 5 bases from V and 1 base from J, leaving 13 bases between. This CDR3 is 15 amino acids long.

V and J are TRBV10-3 and TRBJ2-7, with D hard to call. The CDR3 sequence is 15 residues long. CDR1 ENHRY and CDR2 SYGVKD come from the germline V gene. Trimming took off 3 bases at V and 2 bases at J, with 14 bases between the two ends. The CDR3: CAISDIQTSPYEQYF. CDR3 nucleotide sequence: TGTGCCATCAGTGATATTCAGACCTCCCCCTACGAGCAGTACTTC.